The 13 T cell receptor beta chains below all came from one sample that was sequenced in a study of control samples from healthy donors and cancer patients. Measured with immunoSEQ multiplex PCR; TCRdb has only the in-frame clones, and not every one. The sample contains tens of thousands of clones, about 89% of which appear only once. Sample: blood. Receptors originate from a man aged 50 to 60 in good health.

The table lists this clone with a count of one. The chain has TRBV19 and TRBJ2-2, with D maybe TRBD1 (5 bases). V lost 3 bases to trimming and J lost 5 bases, with 16 bases between them. CDR3 length: 16 residues. Germline CDR1 reads LNHDA; CDR2 reads SQIVND (reference sequence). The CDR3 region has the DNA TGTGCCAGTAGTATTCAGGGTTCTATTGGTACCGGGGAGCTGTTTTTT. The encoded protein is CASSIQGSIGTGELFF.

The count of this clone is one. The genes are TRBV11-1 and TRBJ1-1; D is ambiguous. This CDR3 is built from 13 residues. Germline CDR1 is SGHAT and CDR2 is FQDESV (reference sequence). Between the trimmed V and J ends, which lost 1 base and 5 bases, there was a span of 8 bases. The CDR3 here is CASSLVWETEAFF. DNA of the CDR3: TGTGCCAGCAGCTTAGTGTGGGAGACTGAAGCTTTCTTT. Full variable domain (outside the CDR3, taken from reference TRBV11-1 and TRBJ1-1): EAEVAQSPRYKITEKSQAVAFWCDPISGHATLYWYRQILGQGPELLVQFQDESVVDDSQLPKDRFSAERLKGVDSTLKIQPAELGDSAMYLCASSLVWETEAFFGQGTRLTVV.

This chain uses TRBV2 with TRBJ2-1; 8 positions match TRBD2. V lost 7 bases and J lost 3; bases outside the gene matches: 8. Germline V CDR1 and CDR2: SNHLY, FYNNEI. The CDR3 is made up of 15 amino acids. Written as DNA, the CDR3 is TGTGCCAGCAATTGGGGCGGGGGGAACTACAATGAGCAGTTCTTC. It codes for CASNWGGGNYNEQFF. The entire variable domain, with the rest obtained from reference TRBV2 and TRBJ2-1, is as follows: EPEVTQTPSHQVTQMGQEVILRCVPISNHLYFYWYRQILGQKVEFLVSFYNNEISEKSEIFDDQFSVERPDGSNFTLKIRSTKLEDSAMYFCASNWGGGNYNEQFFGPGTRLTVL.

The gene calls are TRBV9 and TRBJ1-1; D might be TRBD1 (5 bases). Germline CDR1 and CDR2: SGDLS and YYNGEE. The CDR3 spans 15 residues. V gave up 0 bases and J gave up 0 bases, with 9 bases separating them. The CDR3: CASSVGAGMNTEAFF. For the CDR3, the DNA is TGTGCCAGCAGCGTAGGGGCAGGGATGAACACTGAAGCTTTCTTT.

The chain links TRBV7-2 to TRBJ1-6; the D is unclear. Germline V gene lookup returns CDR1 SGHTA and CDR2 FQGNSA. V lost 5 bases to trimming and J lost 12 bases, with 11 bases between them. The length of the CDR3 is 12 residues. CDR3 loop: CASSPTLGPLHF. In nucleotides, the CDR3 is TGTGCCAGCAGCCCGACCTTAGGACCCCTCCACTTT.

V and J are TRBV7-3 and TRBJ2-6; 9 bases agree with TRBD1. Germline V gene lookup returns CDR1 SGHTA and CDR2 FQGTGA. The V segment lost 5 bases and the J segment 0 bases; nucleotides outside the gene matches: 8. The CDR3 is 18 residues long. The CDR3 DNA follows: TGTGCCAGCAGCCTGACAGGGGGATCCCTCTCTGGGGCCAACGTCCTGACTTTC. Its translation is CASSLTGGSLSGANVLTF.

The chain carries TRBV18 and TRBJ1-3; D unresolved. The germline gives CDR1 KGHSH, CDR2 LQKENI. This CDR3 region has 13 residues. The V end lost 3 bases, the J end lost 2 bases, and 5 bases lay between the germline ends. Here the CDR3 DNA reads TGTGCCAGCTCACCCTCTACTGGAAACACCATATATTTT. This encodes CASSPSTGNTIYF.

This CDR3 is CASSPDDYGYTF. The CDR3 nucleotides are TGCGCCAGCAGCCCGGACGACTATGGCTACACCTTC. The chain links TRBV5-1 to TRBJ1-2; no clear D. Germline CDR1 reads SGHRS; CDR2 reads YFSETQ. The CDR3 is made up of 12 amino acids. V gave up 4 bases and J gave up 3 bases, with 7 bases separating them.

This rearrangement joins TRBV5-4 to TRBJ2-7; TRBD1 aligns across 8 bases. Per germline, CDR1 SGHNT and CDR2 YYREEE (reference sequence). The J segment lost 5 bases and the V segment lost 2 bases, leaving 6 bases of the junction unmatched. The CDR3 is 14 amino acids. The chain's CDR3 is CASSFWTGSHEQYF. The CDR3 DNA sequence: TGTGCCAGCAGCTTCTGGACAGGGTCACACGAGCAGTACTTC.

The rearrangement links TRBV12-3 or TRBV12-4 to TRBJ1-1, with D maybe TRBD1 (6 bases). The CDR3 sequence is 13 residues long. V lost 3 bases to trimming and J lost 5 bases, with 10 bases between them. CDR3 in amino acids: CASSLTGRTEAFF. In DNA form, the CDR3 reads TGTGCCAGCAGTTTGACAGGTCGGACTGAAGCTTTCTTT.

This clone was recorded only once. V and J are TRBV5-6 and TRBJ1-2; D is perhaps TRBD1 (5 bases). Germline CDR1 reads SGHDT; CDR2 reads YYEEEE. The CDR3 is 15 residues long. V was pared by 1 base and J by 4 bases, with 14 bases between. In DNA form, the CDR3 reads TGTGCCAGCAGCTTGCTGGATCCGGGGGTCTATGGCTACACCTTC. It is translated as CASSLLDPGVYGYTF.

The chain links TRBV7-2 to TRBJ1-2, with D perhaps TRBD1 (6 bases). CDR3 length: 13 residues. Per germline, CDR1 SGHTA and CDR2 FQGNSA. Trimming took 1 base from V and 6 from J, leaving 9 bases between them. CDR3 residues: CASSLDRANGYTF. Written as DNA, the CDR3 is TGTGCCAGCAGCTTAGACAGGGCTAATGGCTACACCTTC.

V gene TRBV7-9 combines with J gene TRBJ2-1; 8 nucleotides agree with TRBD2. The CDR3 covers 16 residues. From germline, CDR1 is SEHNR and CDR2 FQNEAQ (reference sequence). With 8 bases clipped from V and 7 bases from J, the junction kept 16 bases outside the gene matches. This chain's CDR3 is CASCRSAGELGNEQFF. CDR3 nucleotide sequence: TGTGCCAGCTGTCGGTCAGCGGGAGAATTGGGGAATGAGCAGTTCTTC. The full variable domain, completed using reference TRBV7-9 and TRBJ2-1, is DTGVSQNPRHKITKRGQNVTFRCDPISEHNRLYWYRQTLGQGPEFLTYFQNEAQLEKSRLLSDRFSAERPKGSFSTLEIQRTEQGDSAMYLCASCRSAGELGNEQFFGPGTRLTVL.